This T cell receptor (beta chain) was sequenced during a study of T cells after yellow fever vaccination. The wider study: Preparing low-cell-number fractions relied on SMART-Seq v4 Ultra Low Input.

TCRdb independently ran MiXCR on the 5' RACE reads; one entry per CDR3 protein. This sample has hundreds of thousands of distinct CDR3 sequences; around 4% occur once, and the top ten carry roughly a quarter. CDR1 and CDR2 (germline): MGHRA, YSYEKL. CDR3 length: 13 amino acids. Trimming pared 5 bases from V and 4 bases from J, leaving 11 bases between. The input for sequencing was PBMCs, taken on the day of the yellow fever booster vaccination. The J gene is TRBJ1-1, the V gene TRBV4-1, with D tentatively TRBD1 (6 bases). This receptor was taken from a man younger than 35 who received the YFV17D yellow fever vaccine. CDR3 region: CASSIQGFTEAFF. The CDR3 DNA sequence: TGCGCCAGCAGCATACAGGGTTTCACTGAAGCTTTCTTT.